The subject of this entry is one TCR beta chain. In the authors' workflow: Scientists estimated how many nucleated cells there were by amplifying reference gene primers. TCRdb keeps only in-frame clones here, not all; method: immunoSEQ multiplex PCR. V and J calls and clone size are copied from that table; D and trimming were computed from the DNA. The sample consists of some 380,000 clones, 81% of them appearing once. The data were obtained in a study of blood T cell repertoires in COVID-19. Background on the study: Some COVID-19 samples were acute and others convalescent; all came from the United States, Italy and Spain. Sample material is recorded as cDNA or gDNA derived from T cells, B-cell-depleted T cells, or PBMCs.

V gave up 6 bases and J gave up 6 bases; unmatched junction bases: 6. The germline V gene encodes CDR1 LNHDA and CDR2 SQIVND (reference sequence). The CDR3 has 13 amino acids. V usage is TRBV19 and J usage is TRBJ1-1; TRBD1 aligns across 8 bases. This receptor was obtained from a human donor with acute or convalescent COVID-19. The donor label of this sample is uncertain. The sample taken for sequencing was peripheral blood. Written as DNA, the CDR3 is TGTGCCAGTAGACGACAGGGGACTCCTGAAGCTTTCTTT. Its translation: CASRRQGTPEAFF.